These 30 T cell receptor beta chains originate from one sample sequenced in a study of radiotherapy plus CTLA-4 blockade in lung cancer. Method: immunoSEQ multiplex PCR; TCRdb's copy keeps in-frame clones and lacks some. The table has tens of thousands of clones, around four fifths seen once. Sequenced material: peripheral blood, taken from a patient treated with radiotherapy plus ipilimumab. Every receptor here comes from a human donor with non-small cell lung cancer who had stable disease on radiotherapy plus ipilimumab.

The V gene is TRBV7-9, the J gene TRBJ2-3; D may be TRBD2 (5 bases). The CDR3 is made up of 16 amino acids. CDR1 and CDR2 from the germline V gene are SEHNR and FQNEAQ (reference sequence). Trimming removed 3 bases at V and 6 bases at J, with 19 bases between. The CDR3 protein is CASSFALGHGGDTQYF. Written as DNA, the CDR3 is TGTGCCAGCAGCTTTGCCCTGGGTCACGGCGGGGATACGCAGTATTTT.

The CDR3 here is CASSLYSGRAYEQYF. CDR3 nucleotide sequence: TGTGCCAGCAGCCTGTATAGCGGGAGGGCCTACGAGCAGTACTTC. The chain recombines TRBV14 with TRBJ2-7; 11 positions agree with TRBD2. The germline V gene encodes CDR1 SGHDN and CDR2 FVKESK. The CDR3 sequence is 15 residues long. Trimming removed 4 bases from V and 2 bases from J; junction bases left unmatched: 4.

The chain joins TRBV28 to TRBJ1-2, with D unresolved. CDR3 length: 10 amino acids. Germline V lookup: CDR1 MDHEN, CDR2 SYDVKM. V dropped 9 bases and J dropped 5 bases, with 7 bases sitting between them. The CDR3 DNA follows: TGTGCCAGAGCGAGGTATGGCTACACCTTC. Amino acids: CARARYGYTF.

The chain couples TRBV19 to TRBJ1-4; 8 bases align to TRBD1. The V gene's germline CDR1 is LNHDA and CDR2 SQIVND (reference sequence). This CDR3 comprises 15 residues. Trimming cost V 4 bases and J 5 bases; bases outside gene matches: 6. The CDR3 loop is CASSTDRVGNEKLFF. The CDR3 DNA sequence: TGTGCCAGTAGTACGGACAGGGTGGGCAATGAAAAACTGTTTTTT.

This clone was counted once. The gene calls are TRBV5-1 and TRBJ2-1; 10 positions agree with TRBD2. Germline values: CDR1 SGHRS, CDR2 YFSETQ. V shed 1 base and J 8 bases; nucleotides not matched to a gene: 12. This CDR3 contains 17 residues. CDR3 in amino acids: CASSLSSGRGVGDEQFF. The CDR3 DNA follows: TGCGCCAGCAGCTTGTCTAGCGGGAGAGGGGTAGGGGATGAGCAGTTCTTC.

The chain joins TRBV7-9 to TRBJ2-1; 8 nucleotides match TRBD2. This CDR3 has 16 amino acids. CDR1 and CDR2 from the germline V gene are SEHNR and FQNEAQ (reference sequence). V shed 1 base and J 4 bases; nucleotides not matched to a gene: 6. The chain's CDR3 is CASSLDGGRSYNEQFF. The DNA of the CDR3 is TGTGCCAGCAGCTTAGACGGCGGGAGGAGTTACAATGAGCAGTTCTTC.

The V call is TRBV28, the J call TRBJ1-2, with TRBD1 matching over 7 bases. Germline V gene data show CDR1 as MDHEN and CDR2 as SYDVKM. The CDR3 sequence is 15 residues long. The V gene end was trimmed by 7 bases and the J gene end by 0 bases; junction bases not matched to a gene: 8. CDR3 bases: TGTGCCAGCATCTTCCGGGACAGAGCTAACTATGGCTACACCTTC. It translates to CASIFRDRANYGYTF.

CDR3 sequence (DNA): TGTGCCAGCAGCCCAGGGACAGGCGCAGTAGATACGCAGTATTTT. This sequence encodes CASSPGTGAVDTQYF. The gene calls are TRBV2 and TRBJ2-3; 8 bases match TRBD1. Trimming took 6 bases from V and 5 from J; bases not matched to a gene: 10. The CDR3 runs to 15 residues. CDR1 and CDR2 (germline): SNHLY, FYNNEI.

CDR3 DNA: TGCGCCAGCAGCCTACAGGGGGTAGCTGAAGCTTTCTTT. Protein: CASSLQGVAEAFF. The J gene is TRBJ1-1, the V gene TRBV5-1; 8 bases are a match to TRBD1. Losses at the gene ends were 4 bases for V and 6 bases for J; bases not matched to a gene: 5. Germline assignment: CDR1 SGHRS and CDR2 YFSETQ. This CDR3 contains 13 residues.

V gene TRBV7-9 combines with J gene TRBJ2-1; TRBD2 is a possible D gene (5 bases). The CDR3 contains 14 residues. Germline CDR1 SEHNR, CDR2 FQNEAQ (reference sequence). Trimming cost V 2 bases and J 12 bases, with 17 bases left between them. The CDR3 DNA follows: TGTGCCAGCAGCTTAACACTAGTGGAGCATGGGCAGTTCTTC. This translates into CASSLTLVEHGQFF.

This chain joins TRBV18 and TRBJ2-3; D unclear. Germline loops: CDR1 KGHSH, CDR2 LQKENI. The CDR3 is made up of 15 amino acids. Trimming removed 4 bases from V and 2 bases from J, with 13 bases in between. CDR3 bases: TGTGCCAGCTCACAATCAGGCACTTACACAGATACGCAGTATTTT. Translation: CASSQSGTYTDTQYF. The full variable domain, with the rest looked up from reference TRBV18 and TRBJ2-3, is NAGVMQNPRHLVRRRGQEARLRCSPMKGHSHVYWYRQLPEEGLKFMVYLQKENIIDESGMPKERFSAEFPKEGPSILRIQQVVRGDSAAYFCASSQSGTYTDTQYFGPGTRLTVL.

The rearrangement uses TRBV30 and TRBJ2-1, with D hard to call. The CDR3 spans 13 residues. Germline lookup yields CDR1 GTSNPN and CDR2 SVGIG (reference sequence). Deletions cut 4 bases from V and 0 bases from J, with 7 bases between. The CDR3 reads CAWTASSYNEQFF. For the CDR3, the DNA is TGTGCCTGGACAGCTAGCTCCTACAATGAGCAGTTCTTC. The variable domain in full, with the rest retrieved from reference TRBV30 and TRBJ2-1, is SQTIHQWPATLVQPVGSPLSLECTVEGTSNPNLYWYRQAAGRGLQLLFYSVGIGQISSEVPQNLSASRPQDRQFILSSKKLLLSDSGFYLCAWTASSYNEQFFGPGTRLTVL.

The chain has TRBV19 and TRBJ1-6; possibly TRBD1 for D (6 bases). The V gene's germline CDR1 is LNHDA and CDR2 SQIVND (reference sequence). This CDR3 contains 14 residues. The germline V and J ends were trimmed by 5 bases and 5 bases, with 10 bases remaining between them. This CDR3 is CASSWGADNSPLHF. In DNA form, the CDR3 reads TGTGCCAGTAGTTGGGGGGCGGATAATTCACCCCTCCACTTT.

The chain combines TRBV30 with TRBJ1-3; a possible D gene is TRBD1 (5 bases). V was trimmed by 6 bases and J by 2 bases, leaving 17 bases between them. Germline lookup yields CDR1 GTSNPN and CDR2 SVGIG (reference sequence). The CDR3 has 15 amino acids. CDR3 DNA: TGTGCCTGCTTGGGCCAGGGACTAGCTGGAAACACCATATATTTT. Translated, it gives CACLGQGLAGNTIYF.

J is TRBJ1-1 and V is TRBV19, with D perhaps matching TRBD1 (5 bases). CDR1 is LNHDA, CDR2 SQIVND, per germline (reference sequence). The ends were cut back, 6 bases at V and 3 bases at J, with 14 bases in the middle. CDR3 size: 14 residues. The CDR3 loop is CASRPYGGYTEAFF. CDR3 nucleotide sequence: TGTGCCAGTAGACCGTATGGGGGGTACACTGAAGCTTTCTTT.

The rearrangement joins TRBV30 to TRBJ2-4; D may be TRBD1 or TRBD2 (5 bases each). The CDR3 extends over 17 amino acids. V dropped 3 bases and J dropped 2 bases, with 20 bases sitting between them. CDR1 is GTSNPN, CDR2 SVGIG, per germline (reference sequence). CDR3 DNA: TGTGCCTGGAGCCAGGGACCACCCTGGGGTTCCAAAAACATTCAGTACTTC. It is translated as CAWSQGPPWGSKNIQYF.

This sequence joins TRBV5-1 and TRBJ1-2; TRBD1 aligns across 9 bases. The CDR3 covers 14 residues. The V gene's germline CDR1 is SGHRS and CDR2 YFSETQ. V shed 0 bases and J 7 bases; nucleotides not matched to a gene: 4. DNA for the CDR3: TGCGCCAGCAGCTTGGAGGGACAGGGTGGTGGCTACACCTTC. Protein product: CASSLEGQGGGYTF. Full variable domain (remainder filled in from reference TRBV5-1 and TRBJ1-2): KAGVTQTPRYLIKTRGQQVTLSCSPISGHRSVSWYQQTPGQGLQFLFEYFSETQRNKGNFPGRFSGRQFSNSRSEMNVSTLELGDSALYLCASSLEGQGGGYTFGSGTRLTVV.

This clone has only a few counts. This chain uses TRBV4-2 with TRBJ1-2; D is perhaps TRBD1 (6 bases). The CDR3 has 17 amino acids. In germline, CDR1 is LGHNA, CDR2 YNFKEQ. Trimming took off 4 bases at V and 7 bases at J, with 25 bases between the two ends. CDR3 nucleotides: TGTGCCAGCAGCCCCTTAATCTCAGGGCAGGGGACTTTTGGCTACACCTTC. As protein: CASSPLISGQGTFGYTF.

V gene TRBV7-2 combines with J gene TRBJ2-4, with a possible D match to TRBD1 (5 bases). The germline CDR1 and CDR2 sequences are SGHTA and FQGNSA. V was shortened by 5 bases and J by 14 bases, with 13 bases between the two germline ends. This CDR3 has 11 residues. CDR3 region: CASSIQGPKYF. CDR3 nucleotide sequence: TGTGCCAGCAGCATTCAGGGCCCGAAGTACTTC.

The CDR3 DNA reads as TGTGCCAGTAGTATCTCAGGGTCGAGCTCCTACAATGAGCAGTTCTTC. Amino acids: CASSISGSSSYNEQFF. The V call is TRBV19, the J call TRBJ2-1; possibly TRBD1 for D (5 bases). V was cut by 3 bases and J by 0 bases, with 12 bases left in between. The CDR3 runs to 16 residues. Germline V gene sequence: CDR1 LNHDA, CDR2 SQIVND (reference sequence).

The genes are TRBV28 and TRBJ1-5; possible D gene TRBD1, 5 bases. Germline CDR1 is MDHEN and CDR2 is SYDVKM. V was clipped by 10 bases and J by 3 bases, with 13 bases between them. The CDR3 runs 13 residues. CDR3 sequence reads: CATLREPNQPQHF. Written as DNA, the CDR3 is TGTGCCACCCTCAGGGAACCCAATCAGCCCCAGCATTTT. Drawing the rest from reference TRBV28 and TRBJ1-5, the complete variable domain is DVKVTQSSRYLVKRTGEKVFLECVQDMDHENMFWYRQDPGLGLRLIYFSYDVKMKEKGDIPEGYSVSREKKERFSLILESASTNQTSMYLCATLREPNQPQHFGDGTRLSIL.

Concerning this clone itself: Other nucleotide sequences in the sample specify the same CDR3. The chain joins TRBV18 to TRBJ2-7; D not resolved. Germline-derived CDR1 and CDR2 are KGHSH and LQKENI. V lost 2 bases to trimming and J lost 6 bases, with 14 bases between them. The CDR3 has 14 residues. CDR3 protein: CASSPSSSSTEQYF. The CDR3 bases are TGTGCCAGCTCACCAAGTAGCAGTTCTACCGAGCAGTACTTC.

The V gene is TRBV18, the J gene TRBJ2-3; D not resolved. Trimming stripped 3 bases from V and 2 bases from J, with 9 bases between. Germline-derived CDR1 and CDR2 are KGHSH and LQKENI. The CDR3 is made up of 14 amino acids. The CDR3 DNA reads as TGTGCCAGCTCACCCCAGGAAGTCACAGATACGCAGTATTTT. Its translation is CASSPQEVTDTQYF.

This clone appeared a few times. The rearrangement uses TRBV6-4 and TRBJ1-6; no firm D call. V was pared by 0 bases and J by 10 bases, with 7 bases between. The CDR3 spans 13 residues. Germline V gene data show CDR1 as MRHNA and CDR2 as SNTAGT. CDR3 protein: CASSDSINSPLHF. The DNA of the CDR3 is TGTGCCAGCAGTGACTCGATCAACTCACCCCTCCACTTT.

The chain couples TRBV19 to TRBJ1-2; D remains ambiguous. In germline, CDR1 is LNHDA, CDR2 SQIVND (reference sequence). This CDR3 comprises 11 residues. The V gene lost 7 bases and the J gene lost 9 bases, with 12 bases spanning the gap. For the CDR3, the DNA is TGTGCCAGTACCATCGCCAGTAGCTACACCTTC. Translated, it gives CASTIASSYTF.

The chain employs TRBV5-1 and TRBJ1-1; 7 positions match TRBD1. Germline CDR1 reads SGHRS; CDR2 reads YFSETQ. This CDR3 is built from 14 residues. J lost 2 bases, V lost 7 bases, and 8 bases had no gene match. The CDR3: CASSKLGGNTEAFF. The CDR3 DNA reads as TGCGCCAGCTCCAAGCTAGGGGGCAACACTGAAGCTTTCTTT.

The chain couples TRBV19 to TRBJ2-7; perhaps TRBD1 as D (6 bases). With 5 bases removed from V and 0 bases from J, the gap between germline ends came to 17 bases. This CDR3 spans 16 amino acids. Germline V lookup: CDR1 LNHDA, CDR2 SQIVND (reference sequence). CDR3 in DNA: TGTGCCAGTAGTTGGAGACAGGCCTCCACCTCCTACGAGCAGTACTTC. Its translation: CASSWRQASTSYEQYF.

For the CDR3, the DNA is TGTGCCAGTAGTATAGACAGGAGTTTCAATCAGCCCCAGCATTTT. Protein: CASSIDRSFNQPQHF. V usage is TRBV19 and J usage is TRBJ1-5; no reliable D call. This CDR3 has 15 amino acids. V gave up 0 bases and J gave up 3 bases, with 9 bases separating them. CDR1 LNHDA and CDR2 SQIVND come from the germline V gene (reference sequence).

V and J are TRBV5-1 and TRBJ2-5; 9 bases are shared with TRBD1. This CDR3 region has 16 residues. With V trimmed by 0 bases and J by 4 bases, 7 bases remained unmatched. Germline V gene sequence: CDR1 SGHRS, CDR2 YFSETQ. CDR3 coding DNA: TGCGCCAGCAGCTTGGCCGAGACAGGGGGTCGAGAGACCCAGTACTTC. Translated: CASSLAETGGRETQYF.

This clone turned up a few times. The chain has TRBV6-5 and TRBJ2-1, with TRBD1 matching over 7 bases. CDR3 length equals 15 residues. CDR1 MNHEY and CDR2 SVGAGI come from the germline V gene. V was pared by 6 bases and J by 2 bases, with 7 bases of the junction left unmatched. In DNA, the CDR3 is TGTGCCAGCAGATTTATCCAGGGGGCCTACAATGAGCAGTTCTTC. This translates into CASRFIQGAYNEQFF.